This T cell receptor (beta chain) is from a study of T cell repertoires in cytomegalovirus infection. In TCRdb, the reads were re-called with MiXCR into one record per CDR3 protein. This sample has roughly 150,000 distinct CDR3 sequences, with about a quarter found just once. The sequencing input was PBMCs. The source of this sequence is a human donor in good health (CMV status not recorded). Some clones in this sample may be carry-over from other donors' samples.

The CDR3 loop is CASSFSQGLNEKLFF. The CDR3 nucleotides are TGTGCCAGCAGTTTTTCCCAGGGCCTTAATGAAAAACTGTTTTTT. The chain uses TRBV28 and TRBJ1-4; D is possibly TRBD1 (5 bases). The germline V gene has CDR1 MDHEN and CDR2 SYDVKM. CDR3 length: 15 amino acids. V was trimmed by 3 bases and J by 4 bases, leaving 12 bases between them.